These T cell receptor beta chains were read from a single sample in a study of cytomegalovirus exposure and HLA in healthy donors. Using immunoSEQ multiplex PCR, the repertoire was profiled, and TCRdb retains in-frame clones only, with some absent. The table includes 100,000 to 150,000 clones, about 80% detected once. The sample consisted of PBMCs. These receptors were taken from a man aged 25 to 40 in good health and CMV-seronegative. Each CDR3 is given without its conserved first and last residue. D genes are given only for firm matches. Some rows mark clone size as missing; the rest say once, few, many or name a class of expanded clone.

v_gene,j_gene,abundance,d_gene,CDR3aa
TRBV7-2,TRBJ2-5,-,TRBD2,ASSLEGLAGRRTQY
TRBV7-9,TRBJ2-3,-,TRBD2,ASSPWTGGDTDTQY
TRBV7-9,TRBJ1-1,-,-,ASSPPGIAEAF
TRBV19,TRBJ2-7,-,TRBD2,ASSIALGAGERISYEQY
TRBV10-1,TRBJ2-2,-,-,ASTSTGNGELF
TRBV7-6,TRBJ2-7,-,TRBD2,ASSGLAGVEQY
TRBV19,TRBJ1-3,-,-,ATFSGWRSSGNTIY
TRBV28,TRBJ1-5,-,TRBD1,ASSLGTGAGSNQPQH
TRBV10-3,TRBJ1-1,-,TRBD1,AISDKGANTEAF
TRBV5-5,TRBJ1-2,-,-,ASSYNRYQAEFYGYT
TRBV28,TRBJ1-1,-,TRBD1,ASNLSGGRTEAF
TRBV6-5,TRBJ2-1,-,-,ASRRQSSYNEQF
TRBV6-5,TRBJ2-7,-,-,ASSASYEQY
TRBV19,TRBJ1-2,-,TRBD1,ASSRGQGNYGYT
TRBV27,TRBJ2-6,-,TRBD1,ASSEKGQPSRSGANVLT
TRBV19,TRBJ1-2,-,-,ASSIWRTDGYT
TRBV7-7,TRBJ2-5,-,TRBD2,ASSSLGREGRETQY
TRBV10-3,TRBJ2-5,-,TRBD2,AISEPIAGDRETQY
TRBV6-5,TRBJ2-7,-,-,ASRTPNEQY
TRBV7-8,TRBJ2-2,-,-,ASSLFRGNTGELF
TRBV7-2,TRBJ2-7,-,-,ASSSGLLYEQY
TRBV19,TRBJ2-2,-,TRBD2,ASSIELAGGPTGELF
TRBV6-5,TRBJ2-7,-,-,ASSPRAAAYEQY
TRBV4-1,TRBJ2-7,-,TRBD2,ASSQEGLAGEQY
TRBV2,TRBJ2-2,-,TRBD2,ASTRRGGRENTGELF
TRBV6-5,TRBJ1-2,-,-,ASSYYRRNYGYT
TRBV28,TRBJ2-3,once,-,ASAYYRSGRDTQY
TRBV5-4,TRBJ1-6,-,-,ASSLEDSGVGSPLH
TRBV5-1,TRBJ2-3,-,-,ASSSRGLSTDTQY
TRBV2,TRBJ2-2,once,-,ASSAQGLGTGELF
TRBV19,TRBJ2-7,-,-,AIPGDNRYEQY
TRBV19,TRBJ2-1,-,-,ASSSYNEQF
TRBV7-2,TRBJ1-1,-,-,ASSPKRARNTEAF
TRBV5-1,TRBJ1-1,-,TRBD1,ASSPTGSTNTEAF
TRBV11-2,TRBJ1-2,once,-,ASSFESRDIYGYT
TRBV7-2,TRBJ2-1,few,-,ASSLAPGPRNEQF
TRBV19,TRBJ1-2,once,-,ASSIAFGQSYGYT
TRBV7-2,TRBJ2-7,once,TRBD1,ASSLQGSLSYEQY
TRBV11-3,TRBJ2-7,-,TRBD1,ASSKGQGPYEQY
TRBV5-1,TRBJ1-4,-,TRBD1,ASSGGQGFEKLF
TRBV19,TRBJ2-1,-,TRBD2,ASSTGGSYNEQF